This TCR beta chain emerged from a study of T cells after yellow fever vaccination. Study-wide results and limits: FACS-sorted repertoires might harbor abundant contaminating clonotypes from the bulk population.

UMIs and a universal primer site were added when TCR cDNA was made by 5'RACE template switching. TCRdb ran MiXCR on the 5' RACE reads and lists one entry per CDR3 protein. The table has about 340,000 distinct CDR3 sequences, about 4% seen once. V was cut by 5 bases and J by 6 bases, with 11 bases left in between. CDR1 is SGHAT and CDR2 is FQDESV in the germline V gene (reference sequence). The CDR3 totals 13 residues. Note on this clonotype: Antigen: not known.

The chain carries TRBV11-1 and TRBJ2-1, with D unclear. The material sequenced was PBMCs, taken 5 days after the yellow fever booster vaccination. The sequence derives from a man younger than 30 who received the YFV17D yellow fever vaccine. The CDR3 sequence: CASSPRSSNEQFF. The CDR3 DNA reads as TGTGCCAGCAGCCCGCGCTCGAGCAATGAGCAGTTCTTC.